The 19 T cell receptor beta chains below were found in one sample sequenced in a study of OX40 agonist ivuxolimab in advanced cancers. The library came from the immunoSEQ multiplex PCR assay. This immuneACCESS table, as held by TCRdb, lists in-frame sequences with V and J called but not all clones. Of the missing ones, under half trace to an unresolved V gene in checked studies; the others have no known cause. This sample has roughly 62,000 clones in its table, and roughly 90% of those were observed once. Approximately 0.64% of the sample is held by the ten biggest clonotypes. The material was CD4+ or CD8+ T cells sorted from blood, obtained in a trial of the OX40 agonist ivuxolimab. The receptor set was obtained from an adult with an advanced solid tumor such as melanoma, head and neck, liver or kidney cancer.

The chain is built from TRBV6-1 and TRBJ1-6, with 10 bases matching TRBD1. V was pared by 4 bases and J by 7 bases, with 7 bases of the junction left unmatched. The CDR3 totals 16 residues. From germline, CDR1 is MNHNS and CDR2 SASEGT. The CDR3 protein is CASSGPGQGTNSPLHF. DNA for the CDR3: TGTGCCAGCAGTGGACCGGGACAGGGGACCAATTCACCCCTCCACTTT.

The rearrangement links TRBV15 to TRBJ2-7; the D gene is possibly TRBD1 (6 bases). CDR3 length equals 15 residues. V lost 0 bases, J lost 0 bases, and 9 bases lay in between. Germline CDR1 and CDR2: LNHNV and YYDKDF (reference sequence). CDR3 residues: CATSREGAGSYEQYF. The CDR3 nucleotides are TGTGCCACCAGCAGAGAGGGGGCCGGCTCCTACGAGCAGTACTTC.

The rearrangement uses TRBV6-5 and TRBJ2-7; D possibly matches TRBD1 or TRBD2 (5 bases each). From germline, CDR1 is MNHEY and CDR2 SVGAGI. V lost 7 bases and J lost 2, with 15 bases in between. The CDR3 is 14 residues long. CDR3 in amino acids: CASTAGAGTYEQYF. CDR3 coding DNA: TGTGCCAGCACCGCCGGGGCAGGGACCTACGAGCAGTACTTC.

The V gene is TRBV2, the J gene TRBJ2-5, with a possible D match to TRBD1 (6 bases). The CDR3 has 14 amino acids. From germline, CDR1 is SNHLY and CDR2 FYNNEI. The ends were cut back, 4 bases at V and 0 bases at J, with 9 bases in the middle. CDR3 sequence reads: CASSAGTHQETQYF. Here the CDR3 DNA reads TGTGCCAGCAGTGCCGGGACACACCAAGAGACCCAGTACTTC.

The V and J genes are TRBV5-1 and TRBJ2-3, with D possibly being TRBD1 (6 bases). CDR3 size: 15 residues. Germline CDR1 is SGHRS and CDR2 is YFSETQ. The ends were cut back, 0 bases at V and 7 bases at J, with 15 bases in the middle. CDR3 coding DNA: TGCGCCAGCAGCTTGGGTAGCCAGGGGACGAATACGCAGTATTTT. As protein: CASSLGSQGTNTQYF. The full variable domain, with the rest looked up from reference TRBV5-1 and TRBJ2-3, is KAGVTQTPRYLIKTRGQQVTLSCSPISGHRSVSWYQQTPGQGLQFLFEYFSETQRNKGNFPGRFSGRQFSNSRSEMNVSTLELGDSALYLCASSLGSQGTNTQYFGPGTRLTVL.

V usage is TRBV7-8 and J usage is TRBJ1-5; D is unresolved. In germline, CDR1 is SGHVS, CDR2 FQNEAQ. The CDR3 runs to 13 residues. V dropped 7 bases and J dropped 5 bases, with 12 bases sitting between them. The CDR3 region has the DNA TGTGCCAGCACCCCCTCCGGGGATCAGCCCCAGCATTTT. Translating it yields CASTPSGDQPQHF.

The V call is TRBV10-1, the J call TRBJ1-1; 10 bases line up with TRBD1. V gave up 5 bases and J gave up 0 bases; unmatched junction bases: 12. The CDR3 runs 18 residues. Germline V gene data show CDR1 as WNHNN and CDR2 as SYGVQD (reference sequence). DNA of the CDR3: TGCGCCAGCAGTCGAGGGGACAGGGGCCTCCCTCTGAACACTGAAGCTTTCTTT. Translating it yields CASSRGDRGLPLNTEAFF.

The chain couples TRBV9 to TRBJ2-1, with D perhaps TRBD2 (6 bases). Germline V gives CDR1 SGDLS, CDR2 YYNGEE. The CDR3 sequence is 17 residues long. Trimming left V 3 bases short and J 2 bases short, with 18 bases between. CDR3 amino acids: CASSAGIVGGTYNEQFF. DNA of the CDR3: TGTGCCAGCAGCGCCGGTATTGTGGGGGGTACCTACAATGAGCAGTTCTTC.

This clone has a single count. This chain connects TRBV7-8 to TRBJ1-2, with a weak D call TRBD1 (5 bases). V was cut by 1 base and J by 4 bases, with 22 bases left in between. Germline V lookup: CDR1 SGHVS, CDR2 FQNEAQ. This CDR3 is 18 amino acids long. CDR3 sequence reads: CASSLGWGGPPPGYGYTF. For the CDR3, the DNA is TGTGCCAGCAGCTTAGGTTGGGGGGGTCCCCCTCCAGGCTATGGCTACACCTTC.

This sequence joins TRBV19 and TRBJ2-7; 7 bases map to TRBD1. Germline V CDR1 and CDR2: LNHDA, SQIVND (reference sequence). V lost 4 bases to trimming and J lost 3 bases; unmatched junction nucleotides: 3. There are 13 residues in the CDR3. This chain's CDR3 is CASSTWDSYEQYF. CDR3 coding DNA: TGTGCCAGTAGTACCTGGGACAGCTACGAGCAGTACTTC.

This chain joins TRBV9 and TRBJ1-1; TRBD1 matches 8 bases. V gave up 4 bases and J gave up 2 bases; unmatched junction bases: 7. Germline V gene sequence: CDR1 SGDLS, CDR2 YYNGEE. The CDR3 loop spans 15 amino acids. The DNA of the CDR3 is TGTGCCAGCAGCTCAGCGACAGGGGTAAACACTGAAGCTTTCTTT. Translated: CASSSATGVNTEAFF.

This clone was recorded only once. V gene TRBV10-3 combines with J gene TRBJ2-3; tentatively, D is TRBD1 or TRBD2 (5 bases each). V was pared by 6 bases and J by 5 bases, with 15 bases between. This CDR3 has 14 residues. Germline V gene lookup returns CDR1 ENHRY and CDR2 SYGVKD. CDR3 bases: TGTGCCATCAGAGGAAATTTTGGGGGAGATACGCAGTATTTT. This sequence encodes CAIRGNFGGDTQYF.

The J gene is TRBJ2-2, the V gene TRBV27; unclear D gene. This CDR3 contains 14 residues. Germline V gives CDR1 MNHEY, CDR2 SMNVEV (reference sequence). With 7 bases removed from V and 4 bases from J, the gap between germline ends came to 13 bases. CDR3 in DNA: TGTGCCAGCAAGGAAGAGTGGCGCACCGGGGAGCTGTTTTTT. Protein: CASKEEWRTGELFF.

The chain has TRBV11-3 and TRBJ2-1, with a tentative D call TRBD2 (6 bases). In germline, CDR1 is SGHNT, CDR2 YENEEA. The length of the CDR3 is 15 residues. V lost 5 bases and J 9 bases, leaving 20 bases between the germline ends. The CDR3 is CASSAPLGRISEQFF. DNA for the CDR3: TGTGCCAGCAGCGCTCCTCTAGGGAGGATAAGTGAGCAGTTCTTC.

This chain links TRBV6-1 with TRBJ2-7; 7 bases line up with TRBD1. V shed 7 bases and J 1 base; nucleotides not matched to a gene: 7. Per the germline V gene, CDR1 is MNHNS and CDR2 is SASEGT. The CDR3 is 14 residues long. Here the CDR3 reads CASIRDSRSYEQYF. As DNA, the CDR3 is TGTGCCAGCATCCGGGACAGCCGTTCCTACGAGCAGTACTTC.

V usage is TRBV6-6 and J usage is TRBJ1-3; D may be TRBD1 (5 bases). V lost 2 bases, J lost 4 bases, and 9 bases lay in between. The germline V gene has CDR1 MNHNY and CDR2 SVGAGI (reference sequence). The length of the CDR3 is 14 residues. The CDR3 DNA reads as TGTGCCAGCAGTTACCCTGGGACGGGAAACACCATATATTTT. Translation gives CASSYPGTGNTIYF.

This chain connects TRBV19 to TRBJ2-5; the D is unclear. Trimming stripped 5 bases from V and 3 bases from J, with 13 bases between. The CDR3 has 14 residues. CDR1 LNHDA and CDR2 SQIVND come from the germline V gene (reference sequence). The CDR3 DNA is TGTGCCAGTAGTTCCAACACCCCGAAAGAGACCCAGTACTTC. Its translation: CASSSNTPKETQYF.

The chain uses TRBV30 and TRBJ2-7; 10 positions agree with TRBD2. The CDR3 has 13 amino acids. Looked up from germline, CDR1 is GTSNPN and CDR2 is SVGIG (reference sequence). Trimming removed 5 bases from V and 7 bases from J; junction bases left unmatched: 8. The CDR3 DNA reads TGTGCCTGGTCCAGCGGGAGGGCCGGTGAGCAGTACTTC. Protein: CAWSSGRAGEQYF. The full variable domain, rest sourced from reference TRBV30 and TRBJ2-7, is SQTIHQWPATLVQPVGSPLSLECTVEGTSNPNLYWYRQAAGRGLQLLFYSVGIGQISSEVPQNLSASRPQDRQFILSSKKLLLSDSGFYLCAWSSGRAGEQYFGPGTRLTVT.

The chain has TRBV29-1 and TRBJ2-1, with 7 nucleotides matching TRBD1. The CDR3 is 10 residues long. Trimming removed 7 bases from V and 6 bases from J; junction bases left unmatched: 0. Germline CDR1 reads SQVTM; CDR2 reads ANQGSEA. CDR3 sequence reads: CSAGGNEQFF. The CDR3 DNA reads TGCAGCGCAGGGGGCAATGAGCAGTTCTTC.